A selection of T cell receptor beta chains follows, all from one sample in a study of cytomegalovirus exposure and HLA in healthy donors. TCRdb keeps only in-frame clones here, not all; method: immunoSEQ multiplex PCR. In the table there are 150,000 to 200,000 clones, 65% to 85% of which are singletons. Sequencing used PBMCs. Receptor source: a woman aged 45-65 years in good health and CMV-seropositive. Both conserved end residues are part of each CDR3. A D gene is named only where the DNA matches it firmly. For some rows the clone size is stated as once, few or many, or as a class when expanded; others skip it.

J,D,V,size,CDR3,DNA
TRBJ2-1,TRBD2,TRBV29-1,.,CSGLTSGSHNKQFF,TGCAGCGGCCTGACTAGCGGCAGTCACAATAAGCAGTTCTTC
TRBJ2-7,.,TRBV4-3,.,CASSQDPSSYEQYF,TGCGCCAGCAGCCAAGACCCCAGCTCCTACGAGCAGTACTTC
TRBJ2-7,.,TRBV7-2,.,CASSVREGGFESYEQYF,TGTGCCAGCAGCGTACGGGAAGGCGGGTTTGAATCCTACGAGCAGTACTTC
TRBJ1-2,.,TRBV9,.,CASSVDPEGAHGYTF,TGTGCCAGCAGCGTAGACCCGGAGGGTGCGCATGGCTACACCTTC
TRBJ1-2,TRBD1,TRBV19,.,CASSGTPGGTLYGYTF,TGTGCCAGTAGTGGGACACCAGGGGGGACTCTCTATGGCTACACCTTC
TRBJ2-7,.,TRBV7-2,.,CASRPPSGYEQYF,TGTGCCAGCAGGCCGCCTAGTGGCTACGAGCAGTACTTC
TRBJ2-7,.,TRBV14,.,CASSLTGDEQYF,TGTGCCAGCAGCCTAACGGGGGACGAGCAGTACTTC
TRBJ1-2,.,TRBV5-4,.,CASSLRGDSDGYTF,TGTGCCAGCAGCTTACGGGGGGATTCGGATGGCTACACCTTC
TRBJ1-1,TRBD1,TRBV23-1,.,CASSQRGTAPEAFF,TGCGCCAGCAGTCAACGTGGGACAGCCCCTGAAGCTTTCTTT
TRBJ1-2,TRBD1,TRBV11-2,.,CASSRYGQGVYGYTF,TGTGCCAGCAGCCGTTACGGTCAGGGGGTCTATGGCTACACCTTC
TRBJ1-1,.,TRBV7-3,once,CASSHGGDTEAFF,TGTGCCAGCAGCCACGGGGGGGACACTGAAGCTTTCTTT
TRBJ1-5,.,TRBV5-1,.,CASSFSGDNQPQHF,TGCGCCAGCAGCTTCTCAGGGGACAATCAGCCCCAGCATTTT
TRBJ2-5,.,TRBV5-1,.,CASSLEPGQETQYF,TGCGCCAGCAGCTTGGAGCCGGGCCAAGAGACCCAGTACTTC
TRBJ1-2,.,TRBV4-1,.,CASSQDRGGVYGYTF,TGCGCCAGCAGCCAAGATAGGGGAGGGGTCTATGGCTACACCTTC